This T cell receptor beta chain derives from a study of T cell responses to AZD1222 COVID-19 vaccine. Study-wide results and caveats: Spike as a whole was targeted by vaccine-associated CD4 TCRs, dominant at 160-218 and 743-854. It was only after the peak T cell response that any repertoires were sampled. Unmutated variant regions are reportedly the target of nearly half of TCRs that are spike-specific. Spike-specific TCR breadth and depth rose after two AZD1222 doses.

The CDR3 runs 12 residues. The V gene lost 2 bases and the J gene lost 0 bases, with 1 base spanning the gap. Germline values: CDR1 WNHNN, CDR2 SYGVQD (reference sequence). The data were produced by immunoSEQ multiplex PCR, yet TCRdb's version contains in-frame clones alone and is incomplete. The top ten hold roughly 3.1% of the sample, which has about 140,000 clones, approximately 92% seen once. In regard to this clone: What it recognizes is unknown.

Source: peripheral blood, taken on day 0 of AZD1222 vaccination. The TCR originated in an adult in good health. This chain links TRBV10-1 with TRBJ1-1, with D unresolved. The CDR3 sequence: CASSELNTEAFF. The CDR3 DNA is TGCGCCAGCAGTGAGCTGAACACTGAAGCTTTCTTT.